Below, 28 T cell receptor beta chains from the same sample are listed, as sequenced in a study of blood T cell repertoires in COVID-19. Method: immunoSEQ multiplex PCR; TCRdb's copy keeps in-frame clones and lacks some. The profile shows 350,000 to 400,000 clones, 75% to 90% of them singletons. What was sequenced was PBMCs or T cells enriched from blood (not recorded which). Receptor source: a man between 18 and 29 years old who had recovered from COVID-19.

V is TRBV7-6 and J is TRBJ1-2, with unresolved D. This CDR3 comprises 14 residues. Trimming took off 1 base at V and 8 bases at J, with 14 bases between the two ends. Germline V gene sequence: CDR1 SGHVS, CDR2 FNYEAQ. The CDR3 coding sequence is TGTGCCAGCAGCTTAGTTCCTACAGCCGGCGGCTACACCTTC. Residues: CASSLVPTAGGYTF.

The CDR3 sequence: CASSWIEAGELFF. DNA for the CDR3: TGTGCCAGCAGCTGGATCGAGGCCGGGGAGCTGTTTTTT. The chain recombines TRBV7-2 with TRBJ2-2; D unresolved. The CDR3 has 13 amino acids. Germline V CDR1 and CDR2: SGHTA, FQGNSA. Trimming cost V 4 bases and J 6 bases, with 9 bases left between them.

The chain couples TRBV7-2 to TRBJ1-5, with D perhaps TRBD1 (6 bases). The CDR3 extends over 16 amino acids. CDR1 is SGHTA, CDR2 FQGNSA, per germline. The germline V and J ends were trimmed by 3 bases and 1 base, with 13 bases remaining between them. The CDR3 nucleotides are TGTGCCAGCAGCTTTTTAGGGGGTGGGAGCAATCAGCCCCAGCATTTT. This encodes CASSFLGGGSNQPQHF. The whole variable domain, filled in from reference TRBV7-2 and TRBJ1-5, reads GAGVSQSPSNKVTEKGKDVELRCDPISGHTALYWYRQSLGQGLEFLIYFQGNSAPDKSGLPSDRFSAERTGGSVSTLTIQRTQQEDSAVYLCASSFLGGGSNQPQHFGDGTRLSIL.

V and J are TRBV6-4 and TRBJ2-1; D possibly corresponds to TRBD1 (5 bases). V shed 6 bases and J shed 7 bases, with 13 bases lying between them. CDR3 size: 13 residues. Germline V CDR1 and CDR2: MRHNA, SNTAGT. CDR3 amino acids: CASRASGINEQFF. CDR3 coding DNA: TGTGCCAGCAGGGCCTCAGGGATTAATGAGCAGTTCTTC.

The V and J genes are TRBV6-4 and TRBJ2-3; D is unclear. Between the trimmed V and J ends, which lost 6 bases and 0 bases, there was a span of 13 bases. The CDR3 is 15 amino acids. Germline CDR1 is MRHNA and CDR2 is SNTAGT. The CDR3 reads CASSAEITSTDTQYF. The CDR3 bases are TGTGCCAGCAGCGCGGAGATAACTAGCACAGATACGCAGTATTTT.

This chain uses TRBV6-5 with TRBJ2-1, with 10 bases fitting TRBD2. The junction had 2 bases not matched to a gene; V was cut back by 2 bases and J by 4 bases. The germline V gene encodes CDR1 MNHEY and CDR2 SVGAGI. The CDR3 is made up of 15 amino acids. CDR3 in DNA: TGTGCCAGCAGTTACGCTAGCGGGGGATACAATGAGCAGTTCTTC. Its protein product is CASSYASGGYNEQFF.

This chain links TRBV18 with TRBJ2-3, with 12 bases that match TRBD2. The CDR3 totals 16 residues. In germline, CDR1 is KGHSH, CDR2 LQKENI. V shed 4 bases and J 5 bases; nucleotides not matched to a gene: 7. The CDR3 DNA reads as TGTGCCAGCTCACTCCGGACTAGCGGGACGCAAGATACGCAGTATTTT. Translation: CASSLRTSGTQDTQYF.

V is TRBV5-1 and J is TRBJ1-1, with 7 bases matching TRBD1. In germline, CDR1 is SGHRS, CDR2 YFSETQ. V shed 0 bases and J 9 bases; nucleotides not matched to a gene: 11. The CDR3 has 15 amino acids. This chain's CDR3 is CASSLEGGLGQKAFF. The CDR3 DNA sequence: TGCGCCAGCAGCTTGGAGGGCGGTTTGGGACAGAAAGCTTTCTTT.

The chain combines TRBV6-5 with TRBJ1-2; D gene unclear. Trimming took 6 bases from V and 1 from J, leaving 15 bases between them. CDR1 is MNHEY and CDR2 is SVGAGI in the germline V gene. CDR3 length: 15 residues. The CDR3 DNA reads TGTGCCAGCAGCTCAAGAAGTCGGGATAACTATGGCTACACCTTC. Translating gives CASSSRSRDNYGYTF.

The chain has TRBV18 and TRBJ2-3; a possible D gene is TRBD2 (5 bases). The germline CDR1 and CDR2 sequences are KGHSH and LQKENI. The CDR3 extends over 14 amino acids. V was pared by 6 bases and J by 0 bases, with 10 bases between. The CDR3 loop reads CASSAGASTDTQYF. The DNA of the CDR3 is TGTGCCAGCTCCGCGGGTGCTAGCACAGATACGCAGTATTTT.

The chain combines TRBV11-3 with TRBJ2-2; 16 nucleotides line up with TRBD2. This CDR3 spans 17 amino acids. The junction had 2 bases not matched to a gene; V was cut back by 4 bases and J by 3 bases. The V gene's germline CDR1 is SGHNT and CDR2 YENEEA. CDR3 bases: TGTGCCAGCAGCTCGGGACTAGCGGGAGGGTACACCGGGGAGCTGTTTTTT. It codes for CASSSGLAGGYTGELFF.

The genes are TRBV29-1 and TRBJ2-3; weak D call: TRBD2 (5 bases). CDR1 is SQVTM, CDR2 ANQGSEA, per germline. V gave up 6 bases and J gave up 4 bases, with 5 bases separating them. CDR3 length equals 10 residues. CDR3 bases: TGCAGCGTCGGGGCAGATACGCAGTATTTT. It encodes CSVGADTQYF.

The chain couples TRBV11-2 to TRBJ1-1; TRBD1 matches 7 bases. Germline V CDR1 and CDR2: SGHAT, FQNNGV. Trimming cost V 3 bases and J 4 bases; bases outside gene matches: 2. The CDR3 extends over 13 amino acids. The CDR3 DNA reads as TGTGCCAGCAGCTTTAACAGGGGCACTGAAGCTTTCTTT. Its translation: CASSFNRGTEAFF.

The rearrangement links TRBV29-1 to TRBJ1-2; 7 nucleotides align to TRBD1. Germline V gene lookup returns CDR1 SQVTM and CDR2 ANQGSEA. The CDR3 covers 13 residues. V lost 6 bases, J lost 4 bases, and 8 bases stayed unmatched. CDR3 sequence: CSVDRVRGYGYTF. The CDR3 coding sequence is TGCAGCGTAGACAGGGTACGCGGCTATGGCTACACCTTC.

This sequence joins TRBV7-9 and TRBJ2-7, with 7 positions matching TRBD1. V shed 2 bases, J shed 0 bases, and the junction held 4 bases outside the gene matches. From germline, CDR1 is SEHNR and CDR2 FQNEAQ (reference sequence). The length of the CDR3 is 15 residues. The CDR3 DNA reads TGTGCCAGCAGCTTAAGGACAGGCTCCTCCTACGAGCAGTACTTC. Translating it yields CASSLRTGSSYEQYF.

CDR3 nucleotides: TGTGCCTGGAGTCGGACACCCATATTTGAAGCTTTCTTT. It specifies CAWSRTPIFEAFF. The genes are TRBV30 and TRBJ1-1; D might be TRBD1 (5 bases). V lost 2 bases and J 7 bases, leaving 14 bases between the germline ends. The CDR3 totals 13 residues. Germline V gene lookup returns CDR1 GTSNPN and CDR2 SVGIG (reference sequence).

This chain links TRBV7-8 with TRBJ1-1; 9 nucleotides align to TRBD1. Germline CDR1 is SGHVS and CDR2 is FQNEAQ. Trimming cost V 5 bases and J 5 bases; bases outside gene matches: 12. This CDR3 region has 16 residues. The CDR3 bases are TGTGCCAGCAGCGCAGCCCCAAACGACAGGGGGACTGAAGCTTTCTTT. This gives the protein CASSAAPNDRGTEAFF.

The count of this clone is one. The CDR3 DNA reads TGTGCCAGTAGTATCTCTGCGGGAAACTACGAGCAGTACTTC. Protein sequence: CASSISAGNYEQYF. The gene calls are TRBV19 and TRBJ2-7, with a weak D call TRBD2 (6 bases). Trimming shortened V by 3 bases and J by 3 bases, and 12 bases separated the two germline ends. CDR1 and CDR2 (germline): LNHDA, SQIVND (reference sequence). The CDR3 spans 14 residues.

J is TRBJ2-3 and V is TRBV28, with 15 positions matching TRBD2. With V trimmed by 5 bases and J by 9 bases, 6 bases remained unmatched. This CDR3 has 15 residues. The germline gives CDR1 MDHEN, CDR2 SYDVKM. CDR3 protein: CASSPRTSGRGTQYF. Written as DNA, the CDR3 is TGTGCCAGCAGTCCCCGGACTAGCGGGAGGGGAACGCAGTATTTT. Full variable domain (rest looked up from reference TRBV28 and TRBJ2-3): DVKVTQSSRYLVKRTGEKVFLECVQDMDHENMFWYRQDPGLGLRLIYFSYDVKMKEKGDIPEGYSVSREKKERFSLILESASTNQTSMYLCASSPRTSGRGTQYFGPGTRLTVL.

The chain couples TRBV4-1 to TRBJ1-2, with 8 bases aligning to TRBD1. CDR1 and CDR2 (germline): MGHRA, YSYEKL. V lost 1 base, J lost 4 bases, and 8 bases stayed unmatched. The CDR3 has 16 amino acids. CDR3 bases: TGCGCCAGCAGCCAAGTACTCAGGGGGCGCTTCTATGGCTACACCTTC. Its translation: CASSQVLRGRFYGYTF.

The chain combines TRBV5-1 with TRBJ2-1; possible D gene TRBD2, 5 bases. The CDR3 covers 15 residues. V was pared by 7 bases and J by 4 bases, with 18 bases between. The V gene's germline CDR1 is SGHRS and CDR2 YFSETQ. The CDR3 sequence is CASGLSGEMYNEQFF. CDR3 coding DNA: TGCGCCAGCGGTCTTAGTGGGGAGATGTACAATGAGCAGTTCTTC.

The chain is built from TRBV12-3 or TRBV12-4 and TRBJ2-7; D may be TRBD2 (6 bases). This CDR3 is built from 13 residues. V was cut by 6 bases and J by 5 bases, with 14 bases left in between. The CDR3 here is CASSRGTGDEQYF. The DNA of the CDR3 is TGTGCCAGCAGCCGGGGGACTGGGGACGAGCAGTACTTC.

This sequence joins TRBV12-3 or TRBV12-4 and TRBJ2-7, with D possibly being TRBD2 (5 bases). Trimming shortened V by 5 bases and J by 6 bases, and 11 bases separated the two germline ends. The CDR3 is 12 residues long. CDR3 nucleotides: TGTGCCAGCAGTGAGACGGGAATCGAGCAGTACTTC. Protein sequence: CASSETGIEQYF.

The V gene is TRBV7-3, the J gene TRBJ1-6; D is perhaps TRBD1 (6 bases). The CDR3 is 15 amino acids. CDR1 and CDR2 (germline): SGHTA, FQGTGA. Trimming stripped 1 base from V and 5 bases from J, with 9 bases between. Written as DNA, the CDR3 is TGTGCCAGCAGCTTAAGGGCAGGGGATAATTCACCCCTCCACTTT. This translates into CASSLRAGDNSPLHF.

The chain employs TRBV19 and TRBJ1-6; 9 nucleotides match TRBD1. V dropped 5 bases and J dropped 10; count of bases not matched to a gene: 9. The CDR3 has 15 amino acids. From germline, CDR1 is LNHDA and CDR2 SQIVND (reference sequence). For the CDR3, the DNA is TGTGCCAGTAGTGGTACCGGGACAGGGTTATCACCCCTCCACTTT. This sequence encodes CASSGTGTGLSPLHF. Complete variable domain (other parts from reference TRBV19 and TRBJ1-6): DGGITQSPKYLFRKEGQNVTLSCEQNLNHDAMYWYRQDPGQGLRLIYYSQIVNDFQKGDIAEGYSVSREKKESFPLTVTSAQKNPTAFYLCASSGTGTGLSPLHFGNGTRLTVT.

The gene calls are TRBV18 and TRBJ1-2, with TRBD1 as a possible D gene (6 bases). CDR3 length equals 13 residues. V lost 5 bases to trimming and J lost 8 bases, with 15 bases between them. Germline V gene sequence: CDR1 KGHSH, CDR2 LQKENI. The CDR3 region is CASSEQGQGGYTF. Written as DNA, the CDR3 is TGTGCCAGCTCAGAACAGGGTCAGGGCGGCTACACCTTC.

The rearrangement joins TRBV6-5 to TRBJ1-2, with 7 bases lining up with TRBD1. The J segment lost 3 bases and the V segment lost 8 bases, leaving 6 bases of the junction unmatched. Germline-derived CDR1 and CDR2 are MNHEY and SVGAGI. The CDR3 covers 13 residues. CDR3 nucleotides: TGTGCCAGCGCGTACAGGGGATACTATGGCTACACCTTC. Protein: CASAYRGYYGYTF.

The chain employs TRBV18 and TRBJ1-4; perhaps TRBD1 as D (5 bases). V was shortened by 3 bases and J by 4 bases, with 12 bases between the two germline ends. Germline CDR1 KGHSH, CDR2 LQKENI. The CDR3 is 15 amino acids. In DNA, the CDR3 is TGTGCCAGCTCACCCCGCCGACAGAATAATGAAAAACTGTTTTTT. Translating gives CASSPRRQNNEKLFF.